The 11 T cell receptor beta chains below come from one sample, sequenced in a study of T cell repertoires in cytomegalovirus infection. For these TCRs, the target antigens are not known. Each CDR3 protein is one row after TCRdb ran MiXCR on the reads. Of around 770,000 distinct CDR3 sequences listed, about 27% are singletons. Sequences were derived from cultured CD8+ T cells from PBMCs, sampled from culture after CMV antigen stimulation. The source is a human donor in good health (CMV status not recorded). Some clones in this sample may be carry-over from other donors' samples.

This chain connects TRBV6-5 to TRBJ1-5; D is undetermined. The CDR3 loop spans 13 amino acids. Germline V CDR1 and CDR2: MNHEY, SVGAGI. Trimming stripped 2 bases from V and 5 bases from J, with 7 bases between. The CDR3 here is CASSYRHYQPQHF. The CDR3 nucleotides read TGTGCCAGCAGTTACCGACACTATCAGCCCCAGCATTTT.

The chain couples TRBV12-3 or TRBV12-4 to TRBJ1-2; TRBD1 might be the D (6 bases). This CDR3 is built from 15 residues. V shed 6 bases and J shed 3 bases, with 17 bases lying between them. The CDR3 DNA reads TGTGCCAGCAGCCCTTATGGGACAATCGACTATGGCTACACCTTC. Amino acids: CASSPYGTIDYGYTF.

This clonotype was observed a handful of times. This chain connects TRBV14 to TRBJ1-2, with TRBD1 matching over 9 bases. The CDR3 is 15 amino acids. The V gene's germline CDR1 is SGHDN and CDR2 FVKESK. Unmatched junction bases numbered 12, after V lost 4 bases and J lost 9 bases. For the CDR3, the DNA is TGTGCCAGCAGCCCACAGACAGGGGGAACGAAAAGCTACACCTTC. It translates to CASSPQTGGTKSYTF. Variable domain in full (rest from reference TRBV14 and TRBJ1-2): EAGVTQFPSHSVIEKGQTVTLRCDPISGHDNLYWYRRVMGKEIKFLLHFVKESKQDESGMPNNRFLAERTGGTYSTLKVQPAELEDSGVYFCASSPQTGGTKSYTFGSGTRLTVV.

CDR3 amino acids: CASSFTSGTVDYGYTF. CDR3 nucleotide sequence: TGTGCCAGCAGCTTCACTAGTGGGACAGTTGACTATGGCTACACCTTC. V gene TRBV7-6 combines with J gene TRBJ1-2, with 7 nucleotides matching TRBD1. The CDR3 length is 16 residues. The V and J ends lost 3 bases and 3 bases, in that order; junction bases with no gene match: 10. Germline CDR1 and CDR2: SGHVS and FNYEAQ.

This clonotype was found a few times. The chain joins TRBV27 to TRBJ2-3; possibly TRBD1 or TRBD2 for D (6 bases each). V dropped 7 bases and J dropped 4 bases, with 18 bases sitting between them. CDR3 length: 15 residues. Germline V gene sequence: CDR1 MNHEY, CDR2 SMNVEV (reference sequence). The CDR3: CASTTRGGRSDTQYF. The CDR3 nucleotides are TGTGCCAGCACCACCCGAGGGGGGCGATCAGATACGCAGTATTTT.

V usage is TRBV14 and J usage is TRBJ2-1; 7 bases are a match to TRBD1. Germline values: CDR1 SGHDN, CDR2 FVKESK. This CDR3 has 15 amino acids. Trimming took 4 bases from V and 4 from J; bases not matched to a gene: 7. In DNA, the CDR3 is TGTGCCAGCAGCCGACGGGACAGCTTTTACAATGAGCAGTTCTTC. It yields the protein CASSRRDSFYNEQFF.

In this sample, this clonotype turned up many times. The chain joins TRBV7-8 to TRBJ1-2, with D unresolved. Per the germline V gene, CDR1 is SGHVS and CDR2 is FQNEAQ. This CDR3 has 15 amino acids. The V end lost 1 base, the J end lost 0 bases, and 9 bases lay between the germline ends. This CDR3 is CASSLEGGANYGYTF. The CDR3 DNA is TGTGCCAGCAGCTTAGAGGGTGGGGCTAACTATGGCTACACCTTC.

In its sample, this clonotype was seen many times. The J gene is TRBJ2-5, the V gene TRBV28; TRBD1 is a possible D gene (5 bases). CDR1 is MDHEN, CDR2 SYDVKM, per germline. V shed 7 bases and J shed 0 bases, with 12 bases lying between them. CDR3 length: 14 residues. CDR3 DNA sequence: TGTGCCAGCACACCGACAGTGTACCAAGAGACCCAGTACTTC. This codes for CASTPTVYQETQYF.

This chain links TRBV12-3 or TRBV12-4 with TRBJ2-4; D possibly matches TRBD1 or TRBD2 (5 bases each). The CDR3 runs to 16 residues. Between the trimmed V and J ends, which lost 5 bases and 0 bases, there was a span of 14 bases. CDR3 sequence reads: CASSHRTVIAKNIQYF. CDR3 DNA: TGTGCCAGCAGTCACAGGACTGTGATAGCCAAAAACATTCAGTACTTC.

J is TRBJ2-6 and V is TRBV4-3; no firm D call. This CDR3 has 18 residues. Trimming shortened V by 0 bases and J by 0 bases, and 12 bases separated the two germline ends. Per germline, CDR1 LGHNA and CDR2 YSLEER. CDR3 sequence reads: CASSQDRVTLSGANVLTF. CDR3 DNA sequence: TGCGCCAGCAGCCAAGACCGCGTCACCCTCTCTGGGGCCAACGTCCTGACTTTC.

The V call is TRBV5-1, the J call TRBJ2-5, with D tentatively TRBD1 (6 bases). CDR3 length: 17 residues. Germline V gives CDR1 SGHRS, CDR2 YFSETQ. V lost 4 bases, J lost 5 bases, and 24 bases lay in between. Here the CDR3 DNA reads TGCGCCAGCAGCCTCGCTCGAGACAGGTTTCCTGTGGAGACCCAGTACTTC. Residues: CASSLARDRFPVETQYF. Looking up the rest from reference TRBV5-1 and TRBJ2-5 gives the full variable domain: KAGVTQTPRYLIKTRGQQVTLSCSPISGHRSVSWYQQTPGQGLQFLFEYFSETQRNKGNFPGRFSGRQFSNSRSEMNVSTLELGDSALYLCASSLARDRFPVETQYFGPGTRLLVL.